Below are 28 T cell receptor beta chains sequenced from a single sample in a study of CD8 T cells in ankylosing spondylitis. Points from the study as a whole: Characteristic, it appeared, of ankylosing spondylitis blood was a TCR beta motif of fewer than 10 highly homologous variants.

TCRdb itself ran the 5' RACE reads through MiXCR, one entry per CDR3 protein. The sample lists roughly 350,000 distinct CDR3 sequences; roughly 8% were seen once. The antigens of these receptors remain unknown. Sample: blood, either unsorted or a sorted T cell fraction (not recorded which). These receptors all stem from a male donor with ankylosing spondylitis.

This clonotype was observed many times. V and J are TRBV29-1 and TRBJ1-1, with 7 bases fitting TRBD1. J gave up 0 bases and V 4 bases, and 5 bases lay outside the gene matches. Germline V lookup: CDR1 SQVTM, CDR2 ANQGSEA. The length of the CDR3 is 14 residues. The CDR3 is CSVGGGGMNTEAFF. The DNA of the CDR3 is TGCAGCGTTGGGGGAGGGGGCATGAACACTGAAGCTTTCTTT.

This clonotype was found a few times. The V call is TRBV7-9, the J call TRBJ2-2, with unresolved D. The V end was cut by 4 bases, the J end by 4 bases, with 7 bases between. CDR3 length equals 13 residues. Germline CDR1 and CDR2: SEHNR and FQNEAQ (reference sequence). The CDR3 loop is CASSYNPTGELFF. The CDR3 DNA reads TGTGCCAGCAGCTACAACCCCACCGGGGAGCTGTTTTTT.

About this clonotype: This may come from a read error, since a much larger clone is one base off. The DNA for the CDR3 is TGTGCCAGCAGTTATATCCAACAGGGAATCTATGGCTACACCTTC. Translation: CASSYIQQGIYGYTF. This chain links TRBV6-5 with TRBJ1-2; maybe TRBD1 (6 bases). The CDR3 has 15 residues. V was shortened by 3 bases and J by 4 bases, with 15 bases between the two germline ends. Germline-derived CDR1 and CDR2 are MNHEY and SVGAGI.

In its sample, this clonotype was seen a few times. The rearrangement links TRBV20-1 to TRBJ2-1, with no clear D. The V end lost 2 bases, the J end lost 0 bases, and 8 bases lay between the germline ends. The germline V gene has CDR1 DFQATT and CDR2 SNEGSKA (reference sequence). The CDR3 length is 14 residues. In DNA, the CDR3 is TGCAGTGCTAGAAAAATGAGCTCCTACAATGAGCAGTTCTTC. It is translated as CSARKMSSYNEQFF.

V is TRBV7-3 and J is TRBJ2-3; 7 bases match TRBD1. The CDR3 is made up of 15 amino acids. The germline V gene has CDR1 SGHTA and CDR2 FQGTGA. Germline trimming cut 5 bases from V and 6 bases from J; bases unmatched to any gene: 11. The CDR3 reads CASSPRQGFMDTQYF. The CDR3 bases are TGTGCCAGCAGCCCACGACAGGGTTTTATGGATACGCAGTATTTT.

The DNA for the CDR3 is TGTGCCAGCAGCGAAGGCCAGGGGCTTGGGGGGTATGAGCAGTTCTTC. It specifies CASSEGQGLGGYEQFF. The gene calls are TRBV7-7 and TRBJ2-1; D is perhaps TRBD1 or TRBD2 (6 bases each). CDR3 length: 16 amino acids. Germline CDR1 SSHAT, CDR2 FNYEAQ (reference sequence). V gave up 5 bases and J gave up 8 bases, with 22 bases separating them. The full variable domain, its missing parts supplied by reference TRBV7-7 and TRBJ2-1, is GAGVSQSPRYKVTKRGQDVTLRCDPISSHATLYWYQQALGQGPEFLTYFNYEAQPDKSGLPSDRFSAERPEGSISTLTIQRTEQRDSAMYRCASSEGQGLGGYEQFFGPGTRLTVL.

The chain combines TRBV3-1 with TRBJ1-4; D is undetermined. Germline-derived CDR1 and CDR2 are LGHDT and YNNKEL (reference sequence). This CDR3 has 14 residues. V lost 3 bases, J lost 8 bases, and 13 bases lay in between. The CDR3: CASSHTETDEKLFF. The CDR3, as DNA: TGTGCCAGCAGCCACACGGAAACAGACGAAAAACTGTTTTTT.

This clonotype showed up many times. The chain has TRBV20-1 and TRBJ2-1, with 10 nucleotides matching TRBD1. This CDR3 is built from 15 residues. CDR1 is DFQATT, CDR2 SNEGSKA, per germline (reference sequence). V lost 1 base and J lost 5; bases outside the gene matches: 5. CDR3 in amino acids: CSARAGTGVNNEQFF. The CDR3 DNA follows: TGCAGTGCTAGAGCCGGGACAGGGGTTAACAATGAGCAGTTCTTC.

This clonotype was observed a handful of times. The gene calls are TRBV27 and TRBJ2-2; D unclear. The germline V gene has CDR1 MNHEY and CDR2 SMNVEV (reference sequence). There are 14 residues in the CDR3. The V gene lost 5 bases and the J gene lost 3 bases, with 10 bases spanning the gap. CDR3 residues: CASSLWKDTGELFF. The CDR3 bases are TGTGCCAGCAGTCTTTGGAAAGACACCGGGGAGCTGTTTTTT.

This clonotype was seen at least ten times. This chain links TRBV7-9 with TRBJ2-7, with D hard to call. Trimming took 5 bases from V and 0 from J, leaving 14 bases between them. CDR1 and CDR2 (germline): SEHNR, FQNEAQ (reference sequence). The CDR3 has 15 amino acids. The CDR3 is CASSATTGPSYEQYF. In DNA, the CDR3 is TGTGCCAGCAGCGCCACGACTGGACCCTCCTACGAGCAGTACTTC.

This clonotype was seen a handful of times. V is TRBV12-3 or TRBV12-4 and J is TRBJ2-3, with TRBD1 identical over 8 bases. With 1 base clipped from V and 0 bases from J, the junction kept 3 bases outside the gene matches. There are 16 residues in the CDR3. The CDR3, as DNA: TGTGCCAGCAGTTTAGGGACAGGGCCTAGCACAGATACGCAGTATTTT. This translates into CASSLGTGPSTDTQYF.

On this clonotype itself: The junction does not match germline at one end; this may be a read error. J is TRBJ2-1 and V is TRBV3-1; 7 nucleotides align to TRBD2. Per the germline V gene, CDR1 is LGHDT and CDR2 is YNNKEL (reference sequence). CDR3 length: 14 amino acids. The CDR3 sequence: CASSPGGSYNEKFF. The DNA of the CDR3 is TGTGCCAGCAGCCCCGGGGGGTCCTACAATGAGAAGTTCTTC.

The CDR3 sequence: CASSPPGKISYEQYF. In DNA, the CDR3 is TGTGCCAGCAGCCCACCCGGGAAAATCTCCTACGAGCAGTACTTC. The V and J genes are TRBV7-9 and TRBJ2-7, with D maybe TRBD2 (5 bases). V lost 5 bases and J 0 bases, leaving 14 bases between the germline ends. CDR1 is SEHNR, CDR2 FQNEAQ, per germline (reference sequence). This CDR3 contains 15 residues.

The genes are TRBV5-1 and TRBJ2-3; no clear D. This CDR3 region has 14 residues. V was trimmed by 6 bases and J by 0 bases, leaving 11 bases between them. From germline, CDR1 is SGHRS and CDR2 YFSETQ. The CDR3 loop is CASNPDPSTDTQYF. The CDR3 coding sequence is TGCGCCAGCAACCCAGATCCTAGCACAGATACGCAGTATTTT. Drawing the rest from reference TRBV5-1 and TRBJ2-3, the complete variable domain is KAGVTQTPRYLIKTRGQQVTLSCSPISGHRSVSWYQQTPGQGLQFLFEYFSETQRNKGNFPGRFSGRQFSNSRSEMNVSTLELGDSALYLCASNPDPSTDTQYFGPGTRLTVL.

This clonotype was counted a few times. V gene TRBV7-2 combines with J gene TRBJ1-5; TRBD1 might be the D (5 bases). The germline CDR1 and CDR2 sequences are SGHTA and FQGNSA. Trimming shortened V by 4 bases and J by 5 bases, and 12 bases separated the two germline ends. The CDR3 consists of 14 residues. CDR3 region: CASSSSGGYQPQHF. The CDR3 bases are TGTGCCAGCAGCTCTAGTGGGGGTTATCAGCCCCAGCATTTT. The full variable domain, with the rest looked up from reference TRBV7-2 and TRBJ1-5, is GAGVSQSPSNKVTEKGKDVELRCDPISGHTALYWYRQSLGQGLEFLIYFQGNSAPDKSGLPSDRFSAERTGGSVSTLTIQRTQQEDSAVYLCASSSSGGYQPQHFGDGTRLSIL.

The chain couples TRBV6-2 or TRBV6-3 to TRBJ2-3, with unresolved D. The CDR3 extends over 14 amino acids. The germline V gene has CDR1 MNHEY and CDR2 SVGEGT. Trimming stripped 1 base from V and 1 base from J, with 6 bases between. The CDR3 nucleotides are TGTGCCAGCAGTTACTTCGGTGGCACAGATACGCAGTATTTT. It yields the protein CASSYFGGTDTQYF.

This clonotype showed up just a few times. The rearrangement joins TRBV24-1 to TRBJ1-2, with D possibly being TRBD1 (6 bases). V lost 3 bases, J lost 4 bases, and 17 bases lay in between. The CDR3 length is 16 residues. Looked up from germline, CDR1 is KGHDR and CDR2 is SFDVKD. The chain's CDR3 is CATSDRHHSDSYGYTF. The CDR3 DNA follows: TGTGCCACCAGTGATCGACACCATTCGGACAGCTATGGCTACACCTTC.

In its sample, this clonotype was seen many times. The chain employs TRBV7-9 and TRBJ2-4; 8 bases fit TRBD1. V trimming: 2 bases; J trimming: 7 bases; junction bases outside the gene matches: 1. This CDR3 spans 13 amino acids. CDR1 SEHNR and CDR2 FQNEAQ come from the germline V gene (reference sequence). The CDR3 here is CASSLQGANIQYF. The CDR3 nucleotides are TGTGCCAGCAGCTTACAGGGGGCGAACATTCAGTACTTC.

This clonotype was observed at least ten times. The rearrangement uses TRBV9 and TRBJ2-7; 7 bases align to TRBD2. J gave up 3 bases and V 3 bases, and 9 bases lay outside the gene matches. This CDR3 is 15 amino acids long. Germline CDR1 SGDLS, CDR2 YYNGEE. CDR3 sequence: CASSAGLDFVYEQYF. In DNA form, the CDR3 reads TGTGCCAGCAGCGCCGGACTAGACTTTGTCTACGAGCAGTACTTC.

The chain uses TRBV3-1 and TRBJ2-7; D gene unclear. The CDR3 has 13 amino acids. V dropped 3 bases and J dropped 2 bases, with 8 bases sitting between them. CDR1 and CDR2 from the germline V gene are LGHDT and YNNKEL (reference sequence). CDR3 region: CASSHLSTYEQYF. The CDR3 DNA reads TGTGCCAGCAGCCATCTAAGTACCTACGAGCAGTACTTC.

This clonotype was recorded at least ten times. The V and J genes are TRBV7-9 and TRBJ2-7, with 7 bases lining up with TRBD1. Unmatched junction bases numbered 4, after V lost 1 base and J lost 1 base. The CDR3 is made up of 15 amino acids. Germline V gene lookup returns CDR1 SEHNR and CDR2 FQNEAQ (reference sequence). CDR3 protein: CASSLGWGQSYEQYF. The CDR3 DNA reads TGTGCCAGCAGCTTAGGTTGGGGACAGTCCTACGAGCAGTACTTC.

The sample holds many counts of this clonotype. This chain joins TRBV27 and TRBJ2-7; unclear D gene. With 0 bases removed from V and 4 bases from J, the gap between germline ends came to 13 bases. The CDR3 sequence is 15 residues long. Germline CDR1 MNHEY, CDR2 SMNVEV (reference sequence). CDR3 loop: CASSLSKESRYEQYF. The CDR3 region has the DNA TGTGCCAGCAGTTTATCGAAAGAGTCACGGTACGAGCAGTACTTC.

This clonotype was picked up one time. The chain carries TRBV5-1 and TRBJ2-7, with D perhaps TRBD1 or TRBD2 (5 bases each). Germline lookup yields CDR1 SGHRS and CDR2 YFSETQ. The CDR3 covers 16 residues. V was trimmed by 0 bases and J by 0 bases, leaving 13 bases between them. CDR3 DNA: TGCGCCAGCAGCTTGGGGGGCAGGACTCACTCCTACGAGCAGTACTTC. This translates into CASSLGGRTHSYEQYF.

This clonotype was seen repeatedly, ten times or more. The chain uses TRBV7-8 and TRBJ2-3; D is possibly TRBD1 or TRBD2 (5 bases each). Germline CDR1 is SGHVS and CDR2 is FQNEAQ. The CDR3 is 14 amino acids. V shed 6 bases and J shed 2 bases, with 12 bases lying between them. The CDR3 DNA reads TGTGCCAGCAGTCCCGGGACCTACACAGATACGCAGTATTTT. This encodes CASSPGTYTDTQYF.

V and J are TRBV25-1 and TRBJ1-6; D possibly corresponds to TRBD1 (5 bases). The germline V and J ends were trimmed by 1 base and 3 bases, with 7 bases remaining between them. This CDR3 is built from 15 residues. The V gene's germline CDR1 is MGHDK and CDR2 SYGVNS. CDR3 in amino acids: CASSELGVYNSPLHF. Here the CDR3 DNA reads TGTGCCAGCAGTGAATTAGGGGTCTATAATTCACCCCTCCACTTT. The variable domain in full, completed from reference TRBV25-1 and TRBJ1-6, reads EADIYQTPRYLVIGTGKKITLECSQTMGHDKMYWYQQDPGMELHLIHYSYGVNSTEKGDLSSESTVSRIRTEHFPLTLESARPSHTSQYLCASSELGVYNSPLHFGNGTRLTVT.

CDR3 DNA sequence: TGTGCCAGCGGTGGCGGACTAGCCAAAAACATTCAGTACTTC. It is translated as CASGGGLAKNIQYF. This sequence joins TRBV28 and TRBJ2-4; a possible D gene is TRBD2 (5 bases). The V gene's germline CDR1 is MDHEN and CDR2 SYDVKM. Trimming shortened V by 8 bases and J by 0 bases, and 11 bases separated the two germline ends. The CDR3 covers 14 residues.

The chain couples TRBV4-1 to TRBJ2-7, with 12 bases fitting TRBD2. There are 18 residues in the CDR3. The V segment lost 0 bases and the J segment 5 bases; nucleotides outside the gene matches: 11. Germline CDR1 and CDR2: MGHRA and YSYEKL. This CDR3 reads CASSQDRATSGRLDEQYF. DNA of the CDR3: TGCGCCAGCAGCCAAGATCGTGCAACTAGCGGGAGGCTCGACGAGCAGTACTTC.

The rearrangement links TRBV7-9 to TRBJ2-6; 7 bases match TRBD2. Germline V CDR1 and CDR2: SEHNR, FQNEAQ (reference sequence). The CDR3 consists of 16 residues. CDR3 sequence (DNA): TGTGGAAACGAACTAGCGCAAGGCTTTGGGGCCAACGTCCTGACTTTC. Its translation: CGNELAQGFGANVLTF.